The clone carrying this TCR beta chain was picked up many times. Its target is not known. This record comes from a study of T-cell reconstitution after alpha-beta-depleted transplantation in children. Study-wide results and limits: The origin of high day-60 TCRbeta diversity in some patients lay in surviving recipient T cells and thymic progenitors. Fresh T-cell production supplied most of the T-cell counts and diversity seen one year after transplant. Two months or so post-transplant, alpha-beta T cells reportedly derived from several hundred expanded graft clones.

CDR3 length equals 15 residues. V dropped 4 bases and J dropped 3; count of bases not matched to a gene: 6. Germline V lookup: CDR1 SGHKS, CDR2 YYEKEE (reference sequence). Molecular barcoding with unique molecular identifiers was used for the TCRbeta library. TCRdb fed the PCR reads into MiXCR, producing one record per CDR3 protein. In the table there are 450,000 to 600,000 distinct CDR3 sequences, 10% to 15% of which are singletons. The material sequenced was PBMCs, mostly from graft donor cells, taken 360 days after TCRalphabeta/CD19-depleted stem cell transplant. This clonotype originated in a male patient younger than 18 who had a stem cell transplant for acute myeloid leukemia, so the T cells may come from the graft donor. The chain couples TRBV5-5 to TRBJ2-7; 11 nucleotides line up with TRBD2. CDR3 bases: TGTGCCAGCAGCCCGTACGGACTAGCGGGCTACGAGCAGTACTTC. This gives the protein CASSPYGLAGYEQYF.